This T cell receptor beta chain was profiled in a study of control samples from healthy donors and cancer patients. Clones were sequenced by immunoSEQ multiplex PCR, and TCRdb holds only the in-frame ones, with some missing. The sample holds about 180,000 clones, just over 90% seen once. The CDR3 runs 13 residues. V lost 3 bases and J 7 bases, leaving 12 bases between the germline ends. Germline assignment: CDR1 LGHNA and CDR2 YSLEER. Sequencing was performed on blood. The chain employs TRBV4-3 and TRBJ2-5; D possibly corresponds to TRBD2 (7 bases). The sequence derives from a man aged 25 to 40 in good health. The CDR3 DNA reads as TGCGCCAGCAGCCAGGGGGGGGCGGGGACCCAGTACTTC. Its translation is CASSQGGAGTQYF.